The sequence of this TCR beta chain was determined in a study of blood T cells in healthy people across ages. V was pared by 6 bases and J by 3 bases, with 5 bases of the junction left unmatched. This CDR3 is 15 amino acids long. This clonotype was recorded many times. The use of a sample-barcoded 5' primer and a J-beta primer mix characterized a second PCR of roughly 6 to 11 cycles. TCRdb redid the calling of the 5' RACE reads with MiXCR, one entry per CDR3 protein. The sample carries some 1.4 million distinct CDR3 sequences, about 43% recorded once. Source material: blood. This sequence originates from a woman between 18 and 30 years old in good health. V gene TRBV12-3 or TRBV12-4 combines with J gene TRBJ1-5; 10 bases agree with TRBD1. CDR3 protein: CASRPTGGSNQPQHF. The CDR3 DNA sequence: TGTGCCAGCAGGCCGACAGGGGGCTCCAATCAGCCCCAGCATTTT.